The next 28 T cell receptor beta chains were all read from a single sample in a study of identical twins. TCRdb reanalysed the 5' RACE reads using MiXCR and keeps one entry per CDR3 protein. The sample consists of over 600,000 distinct CDR3 sequences, over 20% of them appearing once. The same specimen was also included in a second study, on T cells expressing NK-cell markers.

What was sequenced was PBMCs. All receptors derive from a woman aged 18-29 years in good health.

The chain uses TRBV12-3 or TRBV12-4 and TRBJ1-5; D is unclear. V was pared by 5 bases and J by 4 bases, with 6 bases between. This CDR3 region has 12 residues. The CDR3 DNA follows: TGTGCCAGCAGTCCGGATAATCAGCCCCAGCATTTT. This translates into CASSPDNQPQHF.

J is TRBJ2-7 and V is TRBV12-3 or TRBV12-4; the D is unclear. CDR3 size: 12 residues. The V and J ends lost 3 bases and 6 bases respectively, with 9 bases between them. CDR3 DNA sequence: TGTGCCAGCAGTTTCTCGGCCAGCGAGCAGTACTTC. Translated, it gives CASSFSASEQYF.

The V and J genes are TRBV4-3 and TRBJ2-7, with 9 positions matching TRBD1. V gave up 0 bases and J gave up 3 bases; unmatched junction bases: 3. From germline, CDR1 is LGHNA and CDR2 YSLEER. The CDR3 has 15 amino acids. The CDR3 DNA follows: TGCGCCAGCAGCCAAGAACCGACAGGGGGCTACGAGCAGTACTTC. Amino acid sequence: CASSQEPTGGYEQYF.

The chain is built from TRBV11-1 and TRBJ1-1; D is possibly TRBD1 (6 bases). Germline lookup yields CDR1 SGHAT and CDR2 FQDESV (reference sequence). V lost 3 bases, J lost 4 bases, and 15 bases lay in between. The CDR3 totals 15 residues. This CDR3 is CASSLGYGGITEAFF. In nucleotides, the CDR3 is TGTGCCAGCAGCTTGGGGTACGGGGGCATCACTGAAGCTTTCTTT.

The chain couples TRBV9 to TRBJ2-1; D possibly matches TRBD1 or TRBD2 (6 bases each). V dropped 1 base and J dropped 1 base, with 12 bases sitting between them. The CDR3 sequence is 16 residues long. CDR1 is SGDLS, CDR2 YYNGEE, per germline. This CDR3 is CASSVSGGGSYNEQFF. CDR3 in DNA: TGTGCCAGCAGCGTATCCGGGGGCGGTTCCTACAATGAGCAGTTCTTC.

This clonotype was seen a few times. V usage is TRBV5-1 and J usage is TRBJ2-3; 13 nucleotides align to TRBD2. V lost 8 bases and J lost 4; bases outside the gene matches: 4. The germline V gene encodes CDR1 SGHRS and CDR2 YFSETQ. The CDR3 loop spans 14 amino acids. CDR3 coding DNA: TGCGCCAGTAGGACTAGCGGGGGCGCAGATACGCAGTATTTT. Its translation is CASRTSGGADTQYF.

The chain uses TRBV5-1 and TRBJ2-7, with 12 bases that match TRBD2. The CDR3 is made up of 20 amino acids. J gave up 2 bases and V 3 bases, and 18 bases lay outside the gene matches. Germline V CDR1 and CDR2: SGHRS, YFSETQ. The CDR3, as DNA: TGCGCCAGCAGCTCCCTAAAGGGGCTAGCGGGGGGGCTGTTAACCTACGAGCAGTACTTC. Translating it yields CASSSLKGLAGGLLTYEQYF.

This clonotype was seen a handful of times. The chain uses TRBV5-6 and TRBJ2-2; the match to TRBD2 covers 9 bases. The V gene's germline CDR1 is SGHDT and CDR2 YYEEEE. V gave up 0 bases and J gave up 7 bases; unmatched junction bases: 4. This CDR3 contains 15 residues. CDR3 sequence: CASSLGAGGYGELFF. The CDR3 DNA reads TGTGCCAGCAGCTTGGGAGCGGGAGGATACGGGGAGCTGTTTTTT.

This clonotype was recorded a few times. V is TRBV29-1 and J is TRBJ1-1, with unresolved D. CDR1 is SQVTM and CDR2 is ANQGSEA in the germline V gene. CDR3 length equals 12 residues. V was trimmed by 6 bases and J by 1 base, leaving 9 bases between them. Here the CDR3 DNA reads TGCAGCGTGTCCAGTGGGAACACTGAAGCTTTCTTT. Protein sequence: CSVSSGNTEAFF. The entire variable domain, with the rest obtained from reference TRBV29-1 and TRBJ1-1, is as follows: SAVISQKPSRDICQRGTSLTIQCQVDSQVTMMFWYRQQPGQSLTLIATANQGSEATYESGFVIDKFPISRPNLTFSTLTVSNMSPEDSSIYLCSVSSGNTEAFFGQGTRLTVV.

The chain employs TRBV5-1 and TRBJ2-1, with 7 nucleotides matching TRBD2. The CDR3 contains 14 residues. The V gene's germline CDR1 is SGHRS and CDR2 YFSETQ. After removal of 0 bases from V and 8 bases from J, the junction contained 5 bases not matched to a gene. CDR3 residues: CASSLAVGGDEQFF. The CDR3 region has the DNA TGCGCCAGCAGCTTGGCGGTGGGGGGGGATGAGCAGTTCTTC.

This clonotype showed up just a few times. The genes are TRBV6-5 and TRBJ2-7, with 8 positions matching TRBD2. From germline, CDR1 is MNHEY and CDR2 SVGAGI. V shed 2 bases and J 4 bases; nucleotides not matched to a gene: 7. The CDR3 sequence is 15 residues long. The CDR3 is CASSYPTRGEYEQYF. The CDR3 DNA reads as TGTGCCAGCAGTTACCCGACGCGGGGGGAATACGAGCAGTACTTC.

The V and J genes are TRBV7-9 and TRBJ2-7; the D gene is possibly TRBD2 (6 bases). Germline loops: CDR1 SEHNR, CDR2 FQNEAQ (reference sequence). Trimming removed 3 bases from V and 3 bases from J, with 15 bases in between. The CDR3 sequence is 15 residues long. The CDR3: CASSLIRDSDYEQYF. In DNA form, the CDR3 reads TGTGCCAGCAGCTTGATAAGGGACTCCGACTACGAGCAGTACTTC.

This clonotype appeared a few times. The J gene is TRBJ1-2, the V gene TRBV12-3 or TRBV12-4; D uncertain. With 7 bases removed from V and 4 bases from J, the gap between germline ends came to 10 bases. The CDR3 loop spans 12 amino acids. The CDR3 DNA is TGTGCCAGCACCTTGGGCGGCTATGGCTACACCTTC. It codes for CASTLGGYGYTF.

In its sample, this clonotype was seen a few times. The chain joins TRBV6-5 to TRBJ2-3; 8 nucleotides match TRBD1. This CDR3 is built from 17 residues. The junction had 7 bases not matched to a gene; V was cut back by 0 bases and J by 2 bases. Germline V gene lookup returns CDR1 MNHEY and CDR2 SVGAGI. CDR3 nucleotides: TGTGCCAGCAGTTACTCGTTCAGGGGGCGGCACACAGATACGCAGTATTTT. Protein sequence: CASSYSFRGRHTDTQYF.

The genes are TRBV6-1 and TRBJ2-5, with TRBD2 identical over 12 bases. The CDR3 contains 15 residues. The V and J ends lost 10 bases and 5 bases, in that order; junction bases with no gene match: 11. Germline CDR1 and CDR2: MNHNS and SASEGT. CDR3 sequence reads: CATAPTSGSLETQYF. The DNA for the CDR3 is TGTGCCACTGCCCCGACTAGCGGGAGTTTGGAGACCCAGTACTTC.

This clonotype was picked up one time. This sequence joins TRBV5-1 and TRBJ2-5; 10 bases fit TRBD1. The CDR3 totals 14 residues. Germline loops: CDR1 SGHRS, CDR2 YFSETQ. V gave up 4 bases and J gave up 5 bases; unmatched junction bases: 5. Written as DNA, the CDR3 is TGCGCCAGCAGCGGGCGGACAGGGGGGGAGACCCAGTACTTC. Protein product: CASSGRTGGETQYF.

J is TRBJ2-1 and V is TRBV20-1, with a tentative D call TRBD2 (6 bases). The CDR3 is 16 residues long. The V gene's germline CDR1 is DFQATT and CDR2 SNEGSKA (reference sequence). Between the trimmed V and J ends, which lost 1 base and 3 bases, there was a span of 16 bases. In DNA form, the CDR3 reads TGCAGTGCTAGAGGAGGAGGGACTGGAGTCTACAATGAGCAGTTCTTC. The encoded protein is CSARGGGTGVYNEQFF.

The V call is TRBV5-4, the J call TRBJ2-1, with TRBD2 matching over 12 bases. V lost 4 bases and J lost 8; bases outside the gene matches: 7. The CDR3 runs to 15 residues. CDR1 is SGHNT and CDR2 is YYREEE in the germline V gene (reference sequence). This CDR3 reads CASSLLLAGGYEQFF. The CDR3 coding sequence is TGTGCCAGCAGCCTCCTACTAGCGGGAGGATATGAGCAGTTCTTC.

This clonotype was seen at least ten times. This chain uses TRBV5-1 with TRBJ2-1, with TRBD2 matching over 11 bases. In germline, CDR1 is SGHRS, CDR2 YFSETQ. The CDR3 loop spans 16 amino acids. The ends lost 2 bases at V and 5 bases at J; junction bases unmatched: 6. The CDR3 spells CASSLTPGLADNEQFF. CDR3 DNA sequence: TGCGCCAGCAGCTTAACCCCGGGACTAGCGGACAATGAGCAGTTCTTC.

This clonotype was counted between two and nine times. V usage is TRBV6-1 and J usage is TRBJ2-1; a possible D gene is TRBD1 (6 bases). The CDR3 runs 16 residues. V lost 3 bases to trimming and J lost 8 bases, with 20 bases between them. Germline V gene lookup returns CDR1 MNHNS and CDR2 SASEGT. CDR3: CASSDLTGPSVDEQFF. The CDR3 DNA follows: TGTGCCAGCAGTGACCTGACAGGCCCCTCGGTCGATGAGCAGTTCTTC.

J is TRBJ2-1 and V is TRBV29-1; D unclear. The V end lost 3 bases, the J end lost 0 bases, and 15 bases lay between the germline ends. CDR1 is SQVTM, CDR2 ANQGSEA, per germline. This CDR3 has 16 amino acids. CDR3 amino acids: CSVDRHSQTSYNEQFF. CDR3 nucleotide sequence: TGCAGCGTTGACCGCCACAGTCAGACCTCCTACAATGAGCAGTTCTTC.

This chain joins TRBV5-1 and TRBJ2-6; 8 bases line up with TRBD1. The CDR3 sequence is 16 residues long. In germline, CDR1 is SGHRS, CDR2 YFSETQ. Losses at the gene ends were 4 bases for V and 2 bases for J; bases not matched to a gene: 5. CDR3 in amino acids: CASSERDRTGANVLTF. The CDR3 DNA follows: TGCGCCAGCAGCGAACGGGACAGGACTGGGGCCAACGTCCTGACTTTC.

This chain uses TRBV20-1 with TRBJ2-1, with 16 bases lining up with TRBD2. The ends lost 0 bases at V and 7 bases at J; junction bases unmatched: 15. CDR1 and CDR2 from the germline V gene are DFQATT and SNEGSKA (reference sequence). The CDR3 consists of 20 residues. This CDR3 reads CSARDWGLAGGPTFQNEQFF. For the CDR3, the DNA is TGCAGTGCTAGAGATTGGGGACTAGCGGGAGGGCCGACCTTCCAGAATGAGCAGTTCTTC.

This clonotype came up a few times. V usage is TRBV4-2 and J usage is TRBJ1-6, with D unclear. Trimming shortened V by 0 bases and J by 8 bases, and 11 bases separated the two germline ends. This CDR3 spans 15 amino acids. Germline CDR1 LGHNA, CDR2 YNFKEQ. The CDR3 DNA sequence: TGTGCCAGCAGCCAAGATGGCCAGGTAGATTCACCCCTCCACTTT. Encoded protein: CASSQDGQVDSPLHF.

This clonotype was found a few times. The V gene is TRBV6-5, the J gene TRBJ1-6; D is unresolved. V gave up 2 bases and J gave up 0 bases, with 5 bases separating them. Germline V gene sequence: CDR1 MNHEY, CDR2 SVGAGI. This CDR3 comprises 15 residues. The CDR3 protein is CASSYISSYNSPLHF. The CDR3 DNA is TGTGCCAGCAGTTACATAAGCTCCTATAATTCACCCCTCCACTTT.

The chain recombines TRBV11-2 with TRBJ2-5; 10 nucleotides align to TRBD2. V shed 3 bases and J 2 bases; nucleotides not matched to a gene: 3. The CDR3 sequence is 15 residues long. The germline V gene encodes CDR1 SGHAT and CDR2 FQNNGV. The CDR3 bases are TGTGCCAGCAGCTTCGCAGCGGGAGGGCAAGAGACCCAGTACTTC. It codes for CASSFAAGGQETQYF.

Regarding this clonotype: A much larger clonotype is one base distant, so this may be a read error. The chain uses TRBV6-1 and TRBJ2-1, with 9 bases matching TRBD2. Germline CDR1 MNHNS, CDR2 SASEGT. Unmatched junction bases numbered 17, after V lost 5 bases and J lost 9 bases. The CDR3 runs 17 residues. The DNA for the CDR3 is TGTGCCAGCAGTCGGACTATCTTGGGACTAGCCGGCATTGAGCAGTTCTTC. It specifies CASSRTILGLAGIEQFF.

The table lists this clonotype with many counts. V and J are TRBV20-1 and TRBJ2-7; D unresolved. V lost 0 bases, J lost 7 bases, and 10 bases lay in between. The CDR3 has 12 amino acids. Looked up from germline, CDR1 is DFQATT and CDR2 is SNEGSKA (reference sequence). CDR3 region: CSARDSRQEQYF. Written as DNA, the CDR3 is TGCAGTGCTAGAGACTCCCGCCAGGAGCAGTACTTC.